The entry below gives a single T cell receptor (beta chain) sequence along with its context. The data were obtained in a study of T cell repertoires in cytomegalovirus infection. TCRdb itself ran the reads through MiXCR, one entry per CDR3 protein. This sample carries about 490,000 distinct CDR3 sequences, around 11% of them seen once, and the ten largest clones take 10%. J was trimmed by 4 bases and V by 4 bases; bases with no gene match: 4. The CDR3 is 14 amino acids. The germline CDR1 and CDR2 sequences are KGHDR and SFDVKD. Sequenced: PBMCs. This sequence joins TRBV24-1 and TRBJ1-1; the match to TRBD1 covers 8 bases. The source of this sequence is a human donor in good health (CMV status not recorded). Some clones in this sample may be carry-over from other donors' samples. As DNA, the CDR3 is TGTGCCACCAGTGACACGACAGGGGTCACTGAAGCTTTCTTT. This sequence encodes CATSDTTGVTEAFF.